The 19 T cell receptor beta chains below come from one sample, sequenced in a study of response to subunit inactivated influenza vaccine. TCRdb passed the RT-PCR reads through MiXCR, listing each CDR3 protein once. The profile shows around 750,000 distinct CDR3 sequences, 21% of them singletons. This sample comprised PBMCs from blood, obtained roughly 5 days after vaccination. These receptors all stem from a man aged 45-65 years who received an inactivated influenza vaccine.

The V call is TRBV4-3, the J call TRBJ1-2; D unresolved. The CDR3 is 15 residues long. From germline, CDR1 is LGHNA and CDR2 YSLEER. The ends were cut back, 4 bases at V and 2 bases at J, with 14 bases in the middle. The CDR3 DNA sequence: TGCGCCAGCAGCCCTAGATCTACCCGAAACTATGGCTACACCTTC. Translating it yields CASSPRSTRNYGYTF.

This clonotype showed up many times. V and J are TRBV27 and TRBJ1-6, with D hard to call. In germline, CDR1 is MNHEY, CDR2 SMNVEV (reference sequence). This CDR3 is built from 14 residues. V lost 6 bases and J 0 bases, leaving 6 bases between the germline ends. The CDR3 here is CASRYYSYNSPLHF. For the CDR3, the DNA is TGTGCCAGCAGATATTACTCCTATAATTCACCCCTCCACTTT.

This clonotype was counted at least ten times. The chain uses TRBV12-3 or TRBV12-4 and TRBJ2-3, with 10 bases identical to TRBD1. CDR3 size: 15 residues. The J segment lost 2 bases and the V segment lost 6 bases, leaving 5 bases of the junction unmatched. The CDR3 reads CASSSGQGFTDTQYF. The CDR3 nucleotides are TGTGCCAGCAGCTCGGGACAGGGGTTCACAGATACGCAGTATTTT.

The genes are TRBV20-1 and TRBJ2-5; D is unclear. Germline V gene sequence: CDR1 DFQATT, CDR2 SNEGSKA (reference sequence). The CDR3 runs 13 residues. Trimming removed 3 bases from V and 5 bases from J, with 13 bases in between. The CDR3 bases are TGCAGTGCTAGTAAGGCCGGTTTGGAGACCCAGTACTTC. Its protein product is CSASKAGLETQYF.

The chain recombines TRBV11-2 with TRBJ2-3; D remains ambiguous. Germline values: CDR1 SGHAT, CDR2 FQNNGV. The CDR3 is 15 amino acids. V was clipped by 7 bases and J by 2 bases, with 16 bases between them. The CDR3 loop reads CASMRSPDLTDTQYF. As DNA, the CDR3 is TGTGCCAGCATGAGATCACCGGATCTCACAGATACGCAGTATTTT.

The sample holds a few counts of this clonotype. This chain joins TRBV2 and TRBJ1-2; possible D gene TRBD1, 5 bases. Germline V gene sequence: CDR1 SNHLY, CDR2 FYNNEI. This CDR3 contains 14 residues. V was shortened by 8 bases and J by 4 bases, with 17 bases between the two germline ends. CDR3 residues: CASGALGGSYGYTF. The DNA for the CDR3 is TGTGCCAGCGGTGCGCTTGGGGGTAGCTATGGCTACACCTTC.

The V gene is TRBV7-2, the J gene TRBJ2-2; D remains unclear. Per the germline V gene, CDR1 is SGHTA and CDR2 is FQGNSA. The V gene lost 1 base and the J gene lost 2 bases, with 8 bases spanning the gap. There are 15 residues in the CDR3. In nucleotides, the CDR3 is TGTGCCAGCAGCTTAGGATCAGAAAACACCGGGGAGCTGTTTTTT. As protein: CASSLGSENTGELFF.

This chain uses TRBV12-3 or TRBV12-4 with TRBJ1-1; 9 nucleotides align to TRBD1. J gave up 6 bases and V 4 bases, and 6 bases lay outside the gene matches. The CDR3 contains 14 residues. For the CDR3, the DNA is TGTGCCAGCAGTTCCCCGGACAGGGGCGCTGAAGCTTTCTTT. It translates to CASSSPDRGAEAFF.

The chain employs TRBV20-1 and TRBJ2-3; 13 bases map to TRBD2. V lost 6 bases, J lost 5 bases, and 8 bases stayed unmatched. In germline, CDR1 is DFQATT, CDR2 SNEGSKA (reference sequence). CDR3 length: 15 amino acids. As DNA, the CDR3 is TGCAGTGCCGACGGACTAGCGGGGGATATAGATACGCAGTATTTT. It yields the protein CSADGLAGDIDTQYF.

The V and J genes are TRBV20-1 and TRBJ2-3; 9 bases fit TRBD2. Losses at the gene ends were 3 bases for V and 4 bases for J; bases not matched to a gene: 14. CDR1 and CDR2 (germline): DFQATT, SNEGSKA (reference sequence). This CDR3 is 17 amino acids long. The CDR3 sequence: CSASALIAGEGPDTQYF. CDR3 nucleotide sequence: TGCAGTGCTAGCGCATTGATAGCGGGAGAGGGTCCAGATACGCAGTATTTT.

This clonotype was detected ten times or more. The V gene is TRBV29-1, the J gene TRBJ2-3; D uncertain. V gave up 1 base and J gave up 4 bases, with 3 bases separating them. Germline V gene data show CDR1 as SQVTM and CDR2 as ANQGSEA. The CDR3 runs 11 residues. This chain's CDR3 is CSVEGADTQYF. CDR3 sequence (DNA): TGCAGCGTTGAAGGGGCAGATACGCAGTATTTT.

This clonotype was seen only a few times. The chain has TRBV7-2 and TRBJ2-1, with TRBD2 matching over 9 bases. J was trimmed by 7 bases and V by 5 bases; bases with no gene match: 9. Germline V CDR1 and CDR2: SGHTA, FQGNSA. CDR3 length: 15 residues. This CDR3 is CASSQRIAGVNEQFF. In nucleotides, the CDR3 is TGTGCCAGCAGCCAGAGGATAGCGGGAGTGAATGAGCAGTTCTTC.

The chain combines TRBV6-2 or TRBV6-3 with TRBJ2-7, with D perhaps TRBD2 (5 bases). Germline CDR1 reads MNHEY; CDR2 reads SVGEGT. The CDR3 has 14 residues. V lost 5 bases to trimming and J lost 7 bases, with 18 bases between them. The CDR3 loop reads CASSAFLDSGEQYF. CDR3 in DNA: TGTGCCAGCAGTGCCTTTTTGGATTCGGGGGAGCAGTACTTC.

This clonotype was seen ten or more times. The V and J genes are TRBV6-5 and TRBJ2-6; no firm D call. With 2 bases removed from V and 4 bases from J, the gap between germline ends came to 15 bases. This CDR3 is built from 17 residues. Germline V CDR1 and CDR2: MNHEY, SVGAGI. The CDR3 spells CASSYTEAVPGANVLTF. For the CDR3, the DNA is TGTGCCAGCAGTTACACTGAGGCGGTTCCAGGGGCCAACGTCCTGACTTTC.

This clonotype showed up just a few times. V is TRBV29-1 and J is TRBJ2-5, with 10 nucleotides matching TRBD1. With 7 bases clipped from V and 5 bases from J, the junction kept 7 bases outside the gene matches. This CDR3 has 13 amino acids. CDR1 and CDR2 (germline): SQVTM, ANQGSEA. CDR3 bases: TGCAGCGCCCGACAGGGGGCGGGGGAGACCCAGTACTTC. Protein sequence: CSARQGAGETQYF. Using reference TRBV29-1 and TRBJ2-5 for the parts outside the CDR3, the full variable domain is SAVISQKPSRDICQRGTSLTIQCQVDSQVTMMFWYRQQPGQSLTLIATANQGSEATYESGFVIDKFPISRPNLTFSTLTVSNMSPEDSSIYLCSARQGAGETQYFGPGTRLLVL.

This clonotype came up a few times. V usage is TRBV12-3 or TRBV12-4 and J usage is TRBJ1-6; 7 nucleotides align to TRBD1. The ends lost 5 bases at V and 4 bases at J; junction bases unmatched: 8. The length of the CDR3 is 16 residues. In DNA, the CDR3 is TGTGCCAGCAGTCCCACAGACAGGGTGTATAATTCACCCCTCCACTTT. It translates to CASSPTDRVYNSPLHF.

This clonotype appeared a few times. The chain uses TRBV5-1 and TRBJ2-7; the D gene is possibly TRBD2 (5 bases). CDR1 SGHRS and CDR2 YFSETQ come from the germline V gene. With 1 base removed from V and 0 bases from J, the gap between germline ends came to 8 bases. CDR3 size: 14 residues. In DNA form, the CDR3 reads TGCGCCAGCAGCTTGTACGGGATCTCCTACGAGCAGTACTTC. Residues: CASSLYGISYEQYF.

V is TRBV7-9 and J is TRBJ2-5; 10 bases fit TRBD2. Germline values: CDR1 SEHNR, CDR2 FQNEAQ (reference sequence). The CDR3 extends over 15 amino acids. J was trimmed by 5 bases and V by 7 bases; bases with no gene match: 10. CDR3 in amino acids: CASTEREGLGETQYF. Here the CDR3 DNA reads TGTGCCAGCACGGAGCGGGAGGGCCTAGGGGAGACCCAGTACTTC. Complete variable domain (other parts from reference TRBV7-9 and TRBJ2-5): DTGVSQNPRHKITKRGQNVTFRCDPISEHNRLYWYRQTLGQGPEFLTYFQNEAQLEKSRLLSDRFSAERPKGSFSTLEIQRTEQGDSAMYLCASTEREGLGETQYFGPGTRLLVL.

This clonotype came up a few times. This chain uses TRBV6-5 with TRBJ2-1, with unresolved D. Between the trimmed V and J ends, which lost 10 bases and 8 bases, there was a span of 15 bases. The CDR3 sequence is 12 residues long. CDR1 and CDR2 (germline): MNHEY, SVGAGI. CDR3: CATTKARDEQFF. The CDR3 nucleotides are TGTGCCACCACTAAAGCTAGGGATGAGCAGTTCTTC.